This T cell receptor (beta chain) was sequenced during a study of blood T cell repertoires in COVID-19. Study-level background: The cDNA or gDNA used as material had been derived from T cells, B-cell-depleted T cells, or PBMCs.

In the authors' methods: Counts of nucleated cells, estimated from reference gene primer amplification, were obtained. Assay: immunoSEQ multiplex PCR; the TCRdb copy retains only in-frame clones and omits some. V, J and clone size are taken as reported in that table, and D and trimming were inferred from the DNA itself. This table has roughly 570,000 clones, about 89% appearing once. CDR1 is MGHRA and CDR2 is YSYEKL in the germline V gene. The CDR3 length is 15 residues. The germline V and J ends were trimmed by 0 bases and 10 bases, with 15 bases remaining between them. Recruited during active infection, patients (from Seattle) were subsequently followed longitudinally.

The chain uses TRBV4-1 and TRBJ1-4; D unresolved. Sequenced sample: peripheral blood. The sequence was collected from a woman between 45 and 65 years old with COVID-19, enrolled during active disease. In nucleotides, the CDR3 is TGCGCCAGCAGCCAAGAAGCGGGATGGTATGGAAAACTGTTTTTT. This translates into CASSQEAGWYGKLFF.